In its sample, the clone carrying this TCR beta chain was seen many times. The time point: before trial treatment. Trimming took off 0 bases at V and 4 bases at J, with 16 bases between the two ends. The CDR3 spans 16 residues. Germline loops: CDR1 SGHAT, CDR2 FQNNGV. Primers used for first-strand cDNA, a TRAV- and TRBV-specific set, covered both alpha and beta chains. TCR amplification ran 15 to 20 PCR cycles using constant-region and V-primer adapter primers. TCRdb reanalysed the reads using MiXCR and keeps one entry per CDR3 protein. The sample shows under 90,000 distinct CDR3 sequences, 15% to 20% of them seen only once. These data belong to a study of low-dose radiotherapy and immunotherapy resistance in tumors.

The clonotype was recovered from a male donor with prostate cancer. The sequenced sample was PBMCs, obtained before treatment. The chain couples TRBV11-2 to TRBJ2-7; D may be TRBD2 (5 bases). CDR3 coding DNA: TGTGCCAGCAGCTTAGACCTCCCTAGCTTCGGATACGAGCAGTACTTC. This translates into CASSLDLPSFGYEQYF.